This T cell receptor (beta chain) stems from a study of T cells in Graves' hyperthyroidism and ophthalmopathy. Study at large: Peripheral blood was secured at the point of initial diagnosis, before any treatment. General study results and limits: Most thyroid clonotypes expanded above 0.001 appeared in blood too.

Trimming cost V 6 bases and J 3 bases; bases outside gene matches: 4. Per the germline V gene, CDR1 is MNHNS and CDR2 is SASEGT. The CDR3 is 13 residues long. There were TCR beta CDR3 regions amplified from RNA transcripts. Primed by the HTBI set, a first-round RT-PCR was run on the TCR CDR3. Each CDR3 protein gets one entry after TCRdb re-called the multiplex PCR reads with MiXCR. The sample contains about 590,000 distinct CDR3 sequences, approximately 14% of which appear only once. Each patient was aged 18 to 65 and had newly diagnosed hyperthyroidism of under 2 months' duration. Uncontrolled infections, other autoimmune diseases, pregnancy or lactation led to exclusion of patients. As regards this clonotype: Its antigen remains unidentified.

The sequenced sample was blood. The chain links TRBV6-1 to TRBJ1-2; 7 bases are a match to TRBD1. The receptor comes from a woman aged 30 to 39 with Graves' hyperthyroidism. The CDR3 DNA reads TGTGCCAGCAGCGAAACAGGGGACTATGGCTACACCTTC. This translates into CASSETGDYGYTF.